A single sample gave rise to the 28 T cell receptor beta chains below, sequenced in a study of shared clonotypes between healthy human individuals. Produced via immunoSEQ multiplex PCR; TCRdb's table is partial and in-frame only. The sample yields around 200,000 clones, over 50% seen once. The source material was memory CD4+ T cells sorted from blood. Subset defined: CD45RA-negative fraction. Source of these receptors: a man younger than 40 in good health.

J is TRBJ1-4 and V is TRBV2; no clear D gene. This CDR3 contains 14 residues. The V end was cut by 6 bases, the J end by 6 bases, with 14 bases between. CDR1 and CDR2 from the germline V gene are SNHLY and FYNNEI. The CDR3 here is CASSFGRRDEKLFF. CDR3 sequence (DNA): TGTGCCAGCAGCTTTGGACGGAGGGATGAAAAACTGTTTTTT.

There are a few counts of this clone. The chain employs TRBV5-4 and TRBJ1-2, with D tentatively TRBD1 (5 bases). This CDR3 is built from 13 residues. Germline V gene data show CDR1 as SGHNT and CDR2 as YYREEE (reference sequence). V was cut by 0 bases and J by 8 bases, with 11 bases left in between. Written as DNA, the CDR3 is TGTGCCAGCAGCTTGGTAGTTGGGGCGGGCTACACCTTC. Translated: CASSLVVGAGYTF.

The chain has TRBV27 and TRBJ1-2; unclear D gene. Germline lookup yields CDR1 MNHEY and CDR2 SMNVEV (reference sequence). Trimming removed 7 bases at V and 11 bases at J, with 26 bases between. This CDR3 is 15 amino acids long. The chain's CDR3 is CASKPREAARYLYTF. The CDR3 bases are TGTGCCAGCAAGCCCCGGGAGGCAGCACGTTACTTGTACACCTTC.

V and J are TRBV2 and TRBJ2-7; tentatively, D is TRBD2 (5 bases). Between the trimmed V and J ends, which lost 8 bases and 0 bases, there was a span of 14 bases. Looked up from germline, CDR1 is SNHLY and CDR2 is FYNNEI. The CDR3 length is 14 residues. The CDR3: CASQGLDSSYEQYF. The CDR3 DNA follows: TGTGCCAGCCAAGGACTGGATTCCTCCTACGAGCAGTACTTC.

The chain combines TRBV27 with TRBJ2-7; 10 bases map to TRBD2. From germline, CDR1 is MNHEY and CDR2 SMNVEV (reference sequence). V trimming: 6 bases; J trimming: 3 bases; junction bases outside the gene matches: 8. This CDR3 has 15 residues. CDR3 sequence reads: CASRTSSGSIYEQYF. CDR3 bases: TGTGCCAGCAGAACCTCTAGCGGGAGTATCTACGAGCAGTACTTC.

The rearrangement links TRBV5-4 to TRBJ2-7, with a tentative D call TRBD2 (5 bases). The CDR3 is 17 residues long. Deletions cut 4 bases from V and 1 base from J, with 21 bases between. Germline V gives CDR1 SGHNT, CDR2 YYREEE (reference sequence). The CDR3 region is CASSLRALSSGSYEQYF. DNA of the CDR3: TGTGCCAGCAGCCTACGGGCACTTTCAAGCGGATCCTACGAGCAGTACTTC.

The chain is built from TRBV6-5 and TRBJ1-4; D is uncertain. Germline lookup yields CDR1 MNHEY and CDR2 SVGAGI. The CDR3 sequence is 14 residues long. V was clipped by 7 bases and J by 3 bases, with 12 bases between them. DNA of the CDR3: TGTGCCAGCAAAAACCTCGGTCCTAATGAAAAACTGTTTTTT. Translated, it gives CASKNLGPNEKLFF.

This clone occurred a few times. J is TRBJ2-3 and V is TRBV2; TRBD2 aligns across 9 bases. This CDR3 region has 15 residues. The V gene end was trimmed by 6 bases and the J gene end by 5 bases; junction bases not matched to a gene: 9. The germline CDR1 and CDR2 sequences are SNHLY and FYNNEI. The CDR3 reads CASSLPSGTKDTQYF. CDR3 nucleotide sequence: TGTGCCAGCAGCCTCCCTAGCGGGACGAAAGATACGCAGTATTTT.

This clone has a handful of counts. V gene TRBV6-5 combines with J gene TRBJ2-7, with a possible D match to TRBD2 (5 bases). The germline V and J ends were trimmed by 6 bases and 0 bases, with 12 bases remaining between them. The CDR3 runs 14 residues. CDR1 MNHEY and CDR2 SVGAGI come from the germline V gene. In DNA form, the CDR3 reads TGTGCCAGCAGGGAGGCGGTGGGCTCCTACGAGCAGTACTTC. Translated: CASREAVGSYEQYF.

This clone is a singleton in its sample. This chain joins TRBV18 and TRBJ2-3, with D possibly matching TRBD1 (6 bases). Trimming removed 5 bases from V and 1 base from J, with 19 bases in between. The CDR3 runs to 17 residues. Germline V gene sequence: CDR1 KGHSH, CDR2 LQKENI. DNA for the CDR3: TGTGCCAGCTCAAGGGGGAGTCCAGGAAGTCGCACAGATACGCAGTATTTT. It codes for CASSRGSPGSRTDTQYF. The full variable domain, its missing parts supplied by reference TRBV18 and TRBJ2-3, is NAGVMQNPRHLVRRRGQEARLRCSPMKGHSHVYWYRQLPEEGLKFMVYLQKENIIDESGMPKERFSAEFPKEGPSILRIQQVVRGDSAAYFCASSRGSPGSRTDTQYFGPGTRLTVL.

CDR3 residues: CASSDPTNSGANVLTF. The CDR3 nucleotides read TGTGCCAGCAGTGATCCAACCAACTCTGGGGCCAACGTCCTGACTTTC. The chain combines TRBV25-1 with TRBJ2-6; no clear D. Trimming shortened V by 3 bases and J by 0 bases, and 9 bases separated the two germline ends. Looked up from germline, CDR1 is MGHDK and CDR2 is SYGVNS. The CDR3 totals 16 residues.

This clone was observed a single time. This rearrangement joins TRBV6-5 to TRBJ2-2; the match to TRBD1 covers 10 bases. CDR1 is MNHEY and CDR2 is SVGAGI in the germline V gene. V was clipped by 6 bases and J by 6 bases; unmatched bases: 4. This CDR3 spans 14 amino acids. The CDR3 protein is CASSRDRGAGELFF. The CDR3, as DNA: TGTGCCAGCAGCCGGGACAGGGGTGCCGGGGAGCTGTTTTTT.

This clone has only a few counts. The identical CDR3 is also encoded by other nucleotide sequences in the sample. The rearrangement uses TRBV27 and TRBJ2-7; 9 bases are shared with TRBD1. The CDR3 covers 14 residues. Per the germline V gene, CDR1 is MNHEY and CDR2 is SMNVEV (reference sequence). J gave up 1 base and V 6 bases, and 4 bases lay outside the gene matches. The CDR3 reads CASRQQGASYEQYF. As DNA, the CDR3 is TGTGCCAGCAGGCAACAGGGGGCATCCTACGAGCAGTACTTC.

The rearrangement joins TRBV6-5 to TRBJ1-5; weak D call: TRBD1 (5 bases). V dropped 8 bases and J dropped 0 bases, with 11 bases sitting between them. Per germline, CDR1 MNHEY and CDR2 SVGAGI. The CDR3 is 14 amino acids. The CDR3 spells CASGTGYSNQPQHF. CDR3 DNA: TGTGCCAGCGGGACGGGATATAGCAATCAGCCCCAGCATTTT.

The rearrangement links TRBV7-9 to TRBJ2-7, with 8 bases lining up with TRBD1. CDR3 length: 14 amino acids. The germline CDR1 and CDR2 sequences are SEHNR and FQNEAQ (reference sequence). Trimming removed 6 bases from V and 1 base from J; junction bases left unmatched: 5. CDR3 loop: CASRPGTGSYEQYF. The CDR3 DNA is TGTGCCAGCAGACCCGGGACAGGTTCCTACGAGCAGTACTTC.

The rearrangement links TRBV7-2 to TRBJ2-7, with no clear D. This CDR3 spans 15 amino acids. V dropped 0 bases and J dropped 0 bases, with 9 bases sitting between them. Germline lookup yields CDR1 SGHTA and CDR2 FQGNSA. CDR3 sequence (DNA): TGTGCCAGCAGCTTAGCCTCTAGACTCTCCTACGAGCAGTACTTC. Protein sequence: CASSLASRLSYEQYF. The full variable domain, in which reference TRBV7-2 and TRBJ2-7 provide the parts outside the CDR3, is GAGVSQSPSNKVTEKGKDVELRCDPISGHTALYWYRQSLGQGLEFLIYFQGNSAPDKSGLPSDRFSAERTGGSVSTLTIQRTQQEDSAVYLCASSLASRLSYEQYFGPGTRLTVT.

The chain couples TRBV6-5 to TRBJ2-3; 7 nucleotides match TRBD2. Looked up from germline, CDR1 is MNHEY and CDR2 is SVGAGI. This CDR3 has 16 residues. Losses at the gene ends were 4 bases for V and 5 bases for J; bases not matched to a gene: 12. The CDR3 coding sequence is TGTGCCAGCAGTTTCTCGGGGGGTATTCGGATAGATACGCAGTATTTT. This translates into CASSFSGGIRIDTQYF.

The V gene is TRBV19, the J gene TRBJ2-5; D uncertain. This CDR3 is built from 12 residues. Per the germline V gene, CDR1 is LNHDA and CDR2 is SQIVND (reference sequence). The germline V and J ends were trimmed by 3 bases and 5 bases, with 7 bases remaining between them. In DNA form, the CDR3 reads TGTGCCAGTAGTATGAGTGGGGAGACCCAGTACTTC. It translates to CASSMSGETQYF.

The chain links TRBV7-2 to TRBJ2-7; D may be TRBD2 (6 bases). Germline V gene data show CDR1 as SGHTA and CDR2 as FQGNSA. The CDR3 has 13 residues. The V and J ends lost 5 bases and 6 bases respectively, with 14 bases between them. The CDR3 region is CASSVRDFVEQYF. The CDR3 DNA follows: TGTGCCAGCAGCGTAAGGGACTTTGTCGAGCAGTACTTC.

The chain is built from TRBV19 and TRBJ2-6, with TRBD2 identical over 8 bases. J was trimmed by 4 bases and V by 8 bases; bases with no gene match: 10. Germline V lookup: CDR1 LNHDA, CDR2 SQIVND (reference sequence). The CDR3 covers 16 residues. The CDR3 nucleotides read TGTGCCAGTTTAGCGGGATGGGACTCAGGGGCCAACGTCCTGACTTTC. Translating it yields CASLAGWDSGANVLTF.

This chain connects TRBV6-6 to TRBJ2-7; D is uncertain. Germline V gene sequence: CDR1 MNHNY, CDR2 SVGAGI (reference sequence). The CDR3 spans 12 residues. V shed 6 bases and J shed 2 bases, with 8 bases lying between them. Here the CDR3 DNA reads TGTGCCAGCAGCTCCGTTGCCTACGAGCAGTACTTC. This gives the protein CASSSVAYEQYF.

The V gene is TRBV18, the J gene TRBJ1-3; D not certain. In germline, CDR1 is KGHSH, CDR2 LQKENI. The ends were cut back, 1 base at V and 0 bases at J, with 4 bases in the middle. The CDR3 length is 14 residues. The CDR3 spells CASSPRDSGNTIYF. The DNA for the CDR3 is TGTGCCAGCTCACCACGGGACTCTGGAAACACCATATATTTT. The full variable domain, in which reference TRBV18 and TRBJ1-3 provide the parts outside the CDR3, is NAGVMQNPRHLVRRRGQEARLRCSPMKGHSHVYWYRQLPEEGLKFMVYLQKENIIDESGMPKERFSAEFPKEGPSILRIQQVVRGDSAAYFCASSPRDSGNTIYFGEGSWLTVV.

The rearrangement uses TRBV7-3 and TRBJ2-3; perhaps TRBD1 as D (6 bases). The CDR3 has 12 residues. Germline V lookup: CDR1 SGHTA, CDR2 FQGTGA. With 5 bases removed from V and 9 bases from J, the gap between germline ends came to 12 bases. The CDR3 sequence is CASSQNRDTQYF. CDR3 nucleotides: TGTGCCAGCAGCCAGAACAGGGACACGCAGTATTTT. The full variable domain, with the rest looked up from reference TRBV7-3 and TRBJ2-3, is GAGVSQTPSNKVTEKGKYVELRCDPISGHTALYWYRQSLGQGPEFLIYFQGTGAADDSGLPNDRFFAVRPEGSVSTLKIQRTERGDSAVYLCASSQNRDTQYFGPGTRLTVL.

This clone was seen at least ten times. The V gene is TRBV7-2, the J gene TRBJ2-2; D remains unclear. V was cut by 1 base and J by 6 bases, with 9 bases left in between. The CDR3 has 14 residues. CDR1 and CDR2 from the germline V gene are SGHTA and FQGNSA. The CDR3 DNA sequence: TGTGCCAGCAGCTTAGATTTGTCGCCCGGGGAGCTGTTTTTT. It encodes CASSLDLSPGELFF. Using reference TRBV7-2 and TRBJ2-2 for the parts outside the CDR3, the full variable domain is GAGVSQSPSNKVTEKGKDVELRCDPISGHTALYWYRQSLGQGLEFLIYFQGNSAPDKSGLPSDRFSAERTGGSVSTLTIQRTQQEDSAVYLCASSLDLSPGELFFGEGSRLTVL.

CDR3 protein: CASRNTGPGLWGYTF. The CDR3, as DNA: TGTGCCAGCAGGAATACGGGGCCCGGGCTTTGGGGCTACACCTTC. The genes are TRBV28 and TRBJ1-2, with D perhaps matching TRBD1 (5 bases). The germline V and J ends were trimmed by 6 bases and 8 bases, with 22 bases remaining between them. The CDR3 runs 15 residues. CDR1 and CDR2 (germline): MDHEN, SYDVKM.

This clone has a handful of counts. V gene TRBV4-1 combines with J gene TRBJ2-3, with TRBD2 identical over 8 bases. Losses at the gene ends were 1 base for V and 3 bases for J; bases not matched to a gene: 6. CDR1 is MGHRA and CDR2 is YSYEKL in the germline V gene. The CDR3 is 16 amino acids. CDR3 bases: TGCGCCAGCAGCCAAGTGCTAACTAGCGGAACAGATACGCAGTATTTT. Protein sequence: CASSQVLTSGTDTQYF.

This rearrangement joins TRBV7-9 to TRBJ2-1; 9 positions agree with TRBD2. The CDR3 extends over 15 amino acids. CDR1 and CDR2 (germline): SEHNR, FQNEAQ (reference sequence). Trimming removed 1 base from V and 7 bases from J; junction bases left unmatched: 5. The CDR3 sequence is CASSLDGTSRNEQFF. The DNA for the CDR3 is TGTGCCAGCAGCTTAGATGGGACTAGCAGGAATGAGCAGTTCTTC.

This chain uses TRBV11-3 with TRBJ2-3; D remains unclear. V was cut by 7 bases and J by 6 bases, with 14 bases left in between. The germline V gene has CDR1 SGHNT and CDR2 YENEEA. The CDR3 totals 13 residues. The DNA of the CDR3 is TGTGCCAGCAACTCTTCCCAGTACGATACGCAGTATTTT. This gives the protein CASNSSQYDTQYF.